These 28 T cell receptor beta chains came from one sample sequenced in a study of T cell responses to AZD1222 COVID-19 vaccine. Clones were sequenced by immunoSEQ multiplex PCR, and TCRdb holds only the in-frame ones, with some missing. The profile covers about 130,000 clones, with around 89% appearing a single time and around a tenth taken by the ten largest. Sequenced here: peripheral blood, sampled 28 days after the second AZD1222 dose. The receptors were gathered from an adult who received the AZD1222 COVID-19 vaccine.

This clone was counted a few times. The rearrangement uses TRBV7-9 and TRBJ2-7; tentative D call: TRBD1 (5 bases). This CDR3 has 16 amino acids. Germline CDR1 SEHNR, CDR2 FQNEAQ (reference sequence). Trimming left V 1 base short and J 1 base short, with 14 bases between. The CDR3 reads CASSLGTQAVSYEQYF. DNA for the CDR3: TGTGCCAGCAGCTTAGGGACACAGGCGGTATCCTACGAGCAGTACTTC.

This chain uses TRBV7-9 with TRBJ2-5; either TRBD1 or TRBD2 may fit D (7 bases each). CDR1 SEHNR and CDR2 FQNEAQ come from the germline V gene (reference sequence). The CDR3 covers 15 residues. Trimming removed 5 bases at V and 3 bases at J, with 16 bases between. CDR3 loop: CASSQGGSREETQYF. As DNA, the CDR3 is TGTGCCAGCAGCCAGGGGGGGAGCCGGGAAGAGACCCAGTACTTC. Drawing the rest from reference TRBV7-9 and TRBJ2-5, the complete variable domain is DTGVSQNPRHKITKRGQNVTFRCDPISEHNRLYWYRQTLGQGPEFLTYFQNEAQLEKSRLLSDRFSAERPKGSFSTLEIQRTEQGDSAMYLCASSQGGSREETQYFGPGTRLLVL.

The chain links TRBV10-3 to TRBJ2-2, with 9 nucleotides matching TRBD2. The V segment lost 0 bases and the J segment 7 bases; nucleotides outside the gene matches: 6. Germline-derived CDR1 and CDR2 are ENHRY and SYGVKD. This CDR3 contains 16 residues. CDR3 nucleotide sequence: TGTGCCATCAGTGAGTCGGCAGCGGGAGGAGTCGGGGAGCTGTTTTTT. Protein sequence: CAISESAAGGVGELFF.

This rearrangement joins TRBV15 to TRBJ1-1, with D possibly matching TRBD1 (5 bases). This CDR3 is 13 amino acids long. The germline V and J ends were trimmed by 8 bases and 1 base, with 11 bases remaining between them. Per germline, CDR1 LNHNV and CDR2 YYDKDF (reference sequence). Here the CDR3 reads CATGRGSNTEAFF. CDR3 DNA: TGTGCCACCGGGAGGGGCTCGAACACTGAAGCTTTCTTT.

This clone was seen only a few times. The rearrangement uses TRBV18 and TRBJ2-7; 9 positions match TRBD1. Germline assignment: CDR1 KGHSH and CDR2 LQKENI. Trimming cost V 3 bases and J 4 bases; bases outside gene matches: 7. The CDR3 has 15 amino acids. Written as DNA, the CDR3 is TGTGCCAGCTCACCGGAAACAGGGGGCGGGTACGAGCAGTACTTC. Encoded protein: CASSPETGGGYEQYF.

This clone appeared a few times. The chain recombines TRBV4-2 with TRBJ1-1, with D possibly being TRBD1 (5 bases). Germline V CDR1 and CDR2: LGHNA, YNFKEQ. The CDR3 spans 16 residues. Trimming cost V 1 base and J 1 base, with 13 bases left between them. The CDR3 spells CASSQGGGPQNTEAFF. The CDR3 coding sequence is TGTGCCAGCAGCCAAGGGGGGGGACCTCAGAACACTGAAGCTTTCTTT.

The chain joins TRBV7-9 to TRBJ2-1; TRBD2 matches 10 bases. The CDR3 consists of 19 residues. After removal of 1 base from V and 5 bases from J, the junction contained 14 bases not matched to a gene. CDR1 is SEHNR and CDR2 is FQNEAQ in the germline V gene (reference sequence). The CDR3 is CASSLGHSVGAGGHNEQFF. CDR3 DNA: TGTGCCAGCAGCTTAGGCCACTCGGTGGGAGCGGGGGGGCACAATGAGCAGTTCTTC.

The rearrangement joins TRBV5-5 to TRBJ2-7; D is ambiguous. The germline V and J ends were trimmed by 0 bases and 3 bases, with 4 bases remaining between them. Germline values: CDR1 SGHKS, CDR2 YYEKEE (reference sequence). The CDR3 loop spans 12 amino acids. CDR3 loop: CASSLDDYEQYF. The DNA for the CDR3 is TGTGCCAGCAGCTTGGACGACTACGAGCAGTACTTC.

V is TRBV11-2 and J is TRBJ2-5, with 8 bases matching TRBD2. The CDR3 is 16 residues long. Germline loops: CDR1 SGHAT, CDR2 FQNNGV. V lost 5 bases to trimming and J lost 2 bases; unmatched junction nucleotides: 10. The CDR3 DNA follows: TGTGCCAGCAGCGCGCTTCGGGGGGGCGATCAAGAGACCCAGTACTTC. Its translation: CASSALRGGDQETQYF.

The gene calls are TRBV3-1 (or the pseudogene TRBV3-2) and TRBJ1-2; D is ambiguous. The CDR3 has 14 residues. Germline CDR1 reads LGHDT; CDR2 reads YNNKEL (reference sequence). V lost 0 bases, J lost 7 bases, and 12 bases lay in between. As DNA, the CDR3 is TGTGCCAGCAGCCAAGATGTCGGCCCCTTTGGCTACACCTTC. Translating it yields CASSQDVGPFGYTF.

The chain carries TRBV18 and TRBJ1-3; possibly TRBD1 for D (5 bases). V lost 3 bases and J lost 0, with 12 bases in between. The CDR3 is 16 residues long. Germline V gives CDR1 KGHSH, CDR2 LQKENI. The CDR3 sequence is CASSPLGTDSGNTIYF. CDR3 in DNA: TGTGCCAGCTCACCTCTCGGGACTGACTCTGGAAACACCATATATTTT.

The V gene is TRBV30, the J gene TRBJ2-7; D possibly corresponds to TRBD1 (6 bases). The CDR3 extends over 12 amino acids. Deletions cut 5 bases from V and 4 bases from J, with 12 bases between. Germline values: CDR1 GTSNPN, CDR2 SVGIG (reference sequence). This chain's CDR3 is CAWGPQGYEQYF. The CDR3 DNA reads TGTGCCTGGGGGCCTCAGGGGTACGAGCAGTACTTC.

Here the CDR3 DNA reads TGTGCCAGCAGCAGGGGACAGAACTACGAGCAGTACTTC. Amino acids: CASSRGQNYEQYF. The genes are TRBV14 and TRBJ2-7; 7 bases agree with TRBD1. CDR3 length: 13 residues. The V gene's germline CDR1 is SGHDN and CDR2 FVKESK. The V gene end was trimmed by 5 bases and the J gene end by 3 bases; junction bases not matched to a gene: 4.

The chain employs TRBV7-7 and TRBJ2-1, with D possibly being TRBD1 (6 bases). CDR1 and CDR2 from the germline V gene are SSHAT and FNYEAQ (reference sequence). Trimming took off 2 bases at V and 2 bases at J, with 10 bases between the two ends. The CDR3 extends over 15 amino acids. This CDR3 reads CASSLQQGAYNEQFF. DNA for the CDR3: TGTGCCAGCAGCTTACAACAGGGCGCCTACAATGAGCAGTTCTTC. Full variable domain (rest looked up from reference TRBV7-7 and TRBJ2-1): GAGVSQSPRYKVTKRGQDVTLRCDPISSHATLYWYQQALGQGPEFLTYFNYEAQPDKSGLPSDRFSAERPEGSISTLTIQRTEQRDSAMYRCASSLQQGAYNEQFFGPGTRLTVL.

The V and J genes are TRBV10-2 and TRBJ1-5; tentative D call: TRBD1 (6 bases). The germline V gene has CDR1 WSHSY and CDR2 SAAADI. Trimming stripped 9 bases from V and 5 bases from J, with 17 bases between. This CDR3 spans 14 amino acids. The CDR3 loop reads CASGEGGADQPQHF. The CDR3, as DNA: TGCGCCAGTGGGGAGGGGGGAGCGGATCAGCCCCAGCATTTT.

This clone was detected only once. The genes are TRBV18 and TRBJ2-5; D is possibly TRBD2 (7 bases). This CDR3 comprises 15 residues. The ends were cut back, 8 bases at V and 1 base at J, with 17 bases in the middle. Germline CDR1 KGHSH, CDR2 LQKENI. The CDR3 is CASTPLGGAQETQYF. The CDR3, as DNA: TGTGCCAGCACGCCCTTGGGGGGGGCCCAAGAGACCCAGTACTTC. Looking up the rest from reference TRBV18 and TRBJ2-5 gives the full variable domain: NAGVMQNPRHLVRRRGQEARLRCSPMKGHSHVYWYRQLPEEGLKFMVYLQKENIIDESGMPKERFSAEFPKEGPSILRIQQVVRGDSAAYFCASTPLGGAQETQYFGPGTRLLVL.

The chain joins TRBV12-3 or TRBV12-4 to TRBJ1-1, with a weak D call TRBD1 (5 bases). The CDR3 sequence is 13 residues long. The V gene lost 1 base and the J gene lost 7 bases, with 10 bases spanning the gap. The CDR3 DNA follows: TGTGCCAGCAGTTTAGAGGGACGGGTTGAAGCTTTCTTT. Amino acid sequence: CASSLEGRVEAFF.

The chain recombines TRBV30 with TRBJ2-7; D perhaps matches TRBD2 (6 bases). The CDR3 is 12 amino acids. The germline gives CDR1 GTSNPN, CDR2 SVGIG (reference sequence). The ends were cut back, 3 bases at V and 1 base at J, with 7 bases in the middle. The CDR3, as DNA: TGTGCCTGGAGAGGGACTTCCTACGAGCAGTACTTC. Encoded protein: CAWRGTSYEQYF.

The V gene is TRBV6-5, the J gene TRBJ1-6, with D tentatively TRBD1 (5 bases). V dropped 6 bases and J dropped 10 bases, with 19 bases sitting between them. CDR1 MNHEY and CDR2 SVGAGI come from the germline V gene. The CDR3 has 15 amino acids. The CDR3: CASSLPRGGGSPLHF. Here the CDR3 DNA reads TGTGCCAGCAGCCTCCCCCGTGGGGGAGGCTCACCCCTCCACTTT.

This chain uses TRBV18 with TRBJ1-3; 7 bases fit TRBD1. The length of the CDR3 is 17 residues. Trimming cost V 1 base and J 0 bases; bases outside gene matches: 6. Germline V gene data show CDR1 as KGHSH and CDR2 as LQKENI. CDR3 sequence (DNA): TGTGCCAGCTCACCACAGGAAGGGGGCAACTCTGGAAACACCATATATTTT. This gives the protein CASSPQEGGNSGNTIYF. The full variable domain, rest sourced from reference TRBV18 and TRBJ1-3, is NAGVMQNPRHLVRRRGQEARLRCSPMKGHSHVYWYRQLPEEGLKFMVYLQKENIIDESGMPKERFSAEFPKEGPSILRIQQVVRGDSAAYFCASSPQEGGNSGNTIYFGEGSWLTVV.

V and J are TRBV30 and TRBJ1-6; D is undetermined. The germline V and J ends were trimmed by 2 bases and 0 bases, with 11 bases remaining between them. This CDR3 region has 16 residues. Germline CDR1 is GTSNPN and CDR2 is SVGIG (reference sequence). The CDR3 region is CAWSFAPSSYNSPLHF. The DNA for the CDR3 is TGTGCCTGGAGTTTCGCTCCGAGCTCCTATAATTCACCCCTCCACTTT.

This clone showed up just once. The chain couples TRBV4-1 to TRBJ2-1; 7 nucleotides align to TRBD2. The junction had 2 bases not matched to a gene; V was cut back by 0 bases and J by 3 bases. There are 15 residues in the CDR3. The germline V gene has CDR1 MGHRA and CDR2 YSYEKL. Here the CDR3 reads CASSQEQRDYNEQFF. In DNA form, the CDR3 reads TGCGCCAGCAGCCAAGAGCAGCGGGACTACAATGAGCAGTTCTTC.

V usage is TRBV9 and J usage is TRBJ1-2; TRBD1 matches 7 bases. CDR3 length: 18 residues. Germline CDR1 is SGDLS and CDR2 is YYNGEE. J gave up 3 bases and V 3 bases, and 17 bases lay outside the gene matches. The DNA of the CDR3 is TGTGCCAGCAGCGCAACACTTACTGCGACAGGGAGCGACTATGGCTACACCTTC. This codes for CASSATLTATGSDYGYTF.

This chain joins TRBV12-3 or TRBV12-4 and TRBJ2-5; maybe TRBD2 (6 bases). Trimming took 7 bases from V and 5 from J, leaving 11 bases between them. The CDR3 is made up of 12 amino acids. The CDR3 bases are TGTGCCAGCACTCTGGGGAGGGAGACCCAGTACTTC. This encodes CASTLGRETQYF.

The chain recombines TRBV14 with TRBJ1-2; a possible D gene is TRBD1 (6 bases). CDR1 is SGHDN and CDR2 is FVKESK in the germline V gene. The CDR3 sequence is 16 residues long. V lost 5 bases and J lost 2, with 18 bases in between. The CDR3 coding sequence is TGTGCCAGCAGCGACGCCCCCAACAGGGTCAACTATGGCTACACCTTC. Residues: CASSDAPNRVNYGYTF. The variable domain in full, with the rest retrieved from reference TRBV14 and TRBJ1-2, is EAGVTQFPSHSVIEKGQTVTLRCDPISGHDNLYWYRRVMGKEIKFLLHFVKESKQDESGMPNNRFLAERTGGTYSTLKVQPAELEDSGVYFCASSDAPNRVNYGYTFGSGTRLTVV.

The gene calls are TRBV19 and TRBJ2-1; D is unclear. The CDR3 consists of 16 residues. CDR1 LNHDA and CDR2 SQIVND come from the germline V gene (reference sequence). Trimming took 5 bases from V and 5 from J, leaving 19 bases between them. For the CDR3, the DNA is TGTGCCAGTAGTCCTAACATCCGGCAAACACACAATGAGCAGTTCTTC. This gives the protein CASSPNIRQTHNEQFF.

The chain employs TRBV9 and TRBJ2-3, with no clear D. Germline lookup yields CDR1 SGDLS and CDR2 YYNGEE. Trimming left V 0 bases short and J 6 bases short, with 14 bases between. The CDR3 sequence is 15 residues long. The CDR3: CASSVGSPGWDTQYF. CDR3 DNA sequence: TGTGCCAGCAGCGTAGGTAGCCCAGGCTGGGATACGCAGTATTTT.

The chain recombines TRBV19 with TRBJ2-7, with D possibly being TRBD1 (6 bases). From germline, CDR1 is LNHDA and CDR2 SQIVND (reference sequence). Trimming took 4 bases from V and 3 from J, leaving 7 bases between them. This CDR3 comprises 12 residues. The chain's CDR3 is CASSTGDYEQYF. The CDR3 coding sequence is TGTGCCAGTAGTACAGGGGACTACGAGCAGTACTTC.